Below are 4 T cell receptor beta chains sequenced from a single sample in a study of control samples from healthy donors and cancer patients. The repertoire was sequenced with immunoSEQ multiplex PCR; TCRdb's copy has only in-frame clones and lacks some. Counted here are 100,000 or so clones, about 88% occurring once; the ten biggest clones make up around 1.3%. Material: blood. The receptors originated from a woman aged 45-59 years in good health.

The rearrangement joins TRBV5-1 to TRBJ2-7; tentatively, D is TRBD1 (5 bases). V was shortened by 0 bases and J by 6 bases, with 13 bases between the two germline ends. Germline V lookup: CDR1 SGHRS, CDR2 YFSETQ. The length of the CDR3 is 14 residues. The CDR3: CASSLVQGEVEQYF. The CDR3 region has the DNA TGCGCCAGCAGCTTGGTCCAGGGCGAGGTCGAGCAGTACTTC.

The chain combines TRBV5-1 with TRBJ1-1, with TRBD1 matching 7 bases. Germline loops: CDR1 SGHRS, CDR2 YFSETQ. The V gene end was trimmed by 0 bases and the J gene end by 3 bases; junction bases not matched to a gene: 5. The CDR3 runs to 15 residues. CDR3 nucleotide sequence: TGCGCCAGCAGCTTGGAGGGCAGGGGGTACACTGAAGCTTTCTTT. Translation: CASSLEGRGYTEAFF.

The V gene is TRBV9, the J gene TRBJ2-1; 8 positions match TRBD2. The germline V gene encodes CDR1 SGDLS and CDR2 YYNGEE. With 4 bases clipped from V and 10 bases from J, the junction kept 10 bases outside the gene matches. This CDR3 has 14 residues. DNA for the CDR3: TGTGCCAGCAGCCCATGGGGCGGCGGGGGGGAGCAGTTCTTC. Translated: CASSPWGGGGEQFF. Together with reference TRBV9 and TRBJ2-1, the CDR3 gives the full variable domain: DSGVTQTPKHLITATGQRVTLRCSPRSGDLSVYWYQQSLDQGLQFLIQYYNGEERAKGNILERFSAQQFPDLHSELNLSSLELGDSALYFCASSPWGGGGEQFFGPGTRLTVL.

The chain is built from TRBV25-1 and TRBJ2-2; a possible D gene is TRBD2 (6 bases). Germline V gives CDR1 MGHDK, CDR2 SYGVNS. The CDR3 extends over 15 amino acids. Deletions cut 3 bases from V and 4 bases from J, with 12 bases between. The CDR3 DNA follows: TGTGCCAGCAGTGAGCGGGGAAGGGGCACCGGGGAGCTGTTTTTT. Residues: CASSERGRGTGELFF.